The T cell receptor (beta chain) described here comes from a study of shared clonotypes between healthy human individuals. In the study overall: The study used three CD4 naive, three CD4 memory, two CD8 naive and one CD8 memory plate per donor.

In the case of this clone: The antigen is not known.

Trimming removed 4 bases from V and 8 bases from J, with 17 bases in between. Germline V lookup: CDR1 SGHAT, CDR2 FQNNGV. CDR3 size: 15 residues. Terminally differentiated effector memory CD45RA+ cells were excluded from the naive CD8 cells, which were CD45RO-negative and positively selected for CCR7. Measured with immunoSEQ multiplex PCR; TCRdb has only the in-frame clones, and not every one. The sample records about 2 million clones, approximately 94% being singletons. Whole-study findings and limits: Clonotypes shared by all four donors outscored non-shared clonotypes in generation probability. It was anticipated that sequencing depth would influence how many clonotypes donors shared. Estimated richness was generally greater in naive than memory subsets.

The material sequenced was naive CD8+ T cells sorted from blood. This clonotype was sampled from a man between 18 and 35 years old in good health. The rearrangement links TRBV11-2 to TRBJ1-4; TRBD1 is a possible D gene (5 bases). The CDR3 is CASSSLVGGNEKLFF. The DNA for the CDR3 is TGTGCCAGCAGCTCATTGGTGGGGGGGAACGAAAAACTGTTTTTT.